Listed here are 31 T cell receptor beta chains from one sample, sequenced in a study of metastatic and nonmetastatic thyroid tumors. Each patient went into thyroid surgery without having received any treatment. TCRdb re-called clones from the PCR reads using MiXCR. Of 8,000 to 10,000 clones detected, about 15% appear once; the ten largest clones hold around 6%. The sequencing input was blood. Every receptor here comes from a female donor with papillary thyroid cancer or a benign thyroid nodule (not recorded which). Some clones in this sample may be carry-over from other donors' samples.

This clone was found many times. The chain recombines TRBV11-1 with TRBJ2-1; TRBD2 is a possible D gene (6 bases). This CDR3 region has 18 residues. Germline lookup yields CDR1 SGHAT and CDR2 FQDESV (reference sequence). V was shortened by 5 bases and J by 7 bases, with 27 bases between the two germline ends. In DNA form, the CDR3 reads TGTGCCAGCAGCATTAGCTCCTTACTAGCCCGGGGGTGGAATGAGCAGTTCTTC. Translation gives CASSISSLLARGWNEQFF.

This clone occurred many times. The V and J genes are TRBV4-2 and TRBJ2-1; 7 positions agree with TRBD2. This CDR3 spans 16 amino acids. With 7 bases clipped from V and 6 bases from J, the junction kept 15 bases outside the gene matches. The germline gives CDR1 LGHNA, CDR2 YNFKEQ. This chain's CDR3 is CASTREGGRVVNEQFF. As DNA, the CDR3 is TGTGCCAGCACCCGTGAGGGCGGGAGAGTAGTCAATGAGCAGTTCTTC.

This clone is medium-sized. The rearrangement joins TRBV28 to TRBJ2-7; 11 nucleotides agree with TRBD2. J gave up 7 bases and V 4 bases, and 12 bases lay outside the gene matches. The CDR3 totals 16 residues. Germline V gene lookup returns CDR1 MDHEN and CDR2 SYDVKM. CDR3: CASSSWGSGREREQYF. As DNA, the CDR3 is TGTGCCAGCAGTTCCTGGGGTAGCGGGAGGGAGCGGGAGCAGTACTTC.

This clone showed up just a few times. J is TRBJ2-2 and V is TRBV6-5; no clear D. Trimming cost V 4 bases and J 6 bases, with 18 bases left between them. Germline CDR1 and CDR2: MNHEY and SVGAGI. The CDR3 has 16 residues. The CDR3 is CASSSTVDGGAGELFF. The CDR3 nucleotides read TGTGCCAGCAGTTCCACCGTAGACGGCGGCGCCGGGGAGCTGTTTTTT.

This clone came up many times. A much larger clone sits a single nucleotide away, making a read error possible. The chain uses TRBV20-1 and TRBJ1-5; D perhaps matches TRBD1 (5 bases). Germline CDR1 DFQATT, CDR2 SNEGSKA (reference sequence). CDR3 size: 14 residues. The V end was cut by 5 bases, the J end by 7 bases, with 18 bases between. The CDR3 spells CSAGHTSPWQPQHF. The CDR3 region has the DNA TGCAGTGCTGGACATACATCGCCTTGGCAGCCCCAGCATTTT.

In its sample, this clone ranks as medium-sized. This chain links TRBV6-2 or TRBV6-3 with TRBJ2-7, with D tentatively TRBD1 (5 bases). Germline lookup yields CDR1 MNHEY and CDR2 SVGEGT. Trimming took off 7 bases at V and 4 bases at J, with 14 bases between the two ends. This CDR3 spans 13 amino acids. For the CDR3, the DNA is TGTGCCAGCACCCCCCGAAGGGGTTACGAGCAGTACTTC. Translating it yields CASTPRRGYEQYF.

In this sample, this clone turned up many times. V gene TRBV12-3 or TRBV12-4 combines with J gene TRBJ2-3; possibly TRBD1 for D (6 bases). The CDR3 consists of 15 residues. V lost 5 bases, J lost 1 base, and 13 bases lay in between. The CDR3 protein is CASSLYRTGTDTQYF. DNA of the CDR3: TGTGCCAGCAGTCTCTATCGGACAGGCACAGATACGCAGTATTTT.

This clone was recorded many times. This chain connects TRBV7-2 to TRBJ2-5; D may be TRBD1 (5 bases). This CDR3 has 15 residues. The V gene's germline CDR1 is SGHTA and CDR2 FQGNSA. V lost 0 bases and J 2 bases, leaving 10 bases between the germline ends. CDR3 loop: CASSLAGRSQETQYF. The DNA for the CDR3 is TGTGCCAGCAGCTTAGCGGGGCGTTCTCAAGAGACCCAGTACTTC.

V usage is TRBV5-1 and J usage is TRBJ1-2, with a tentative D call TRBD1 (6 bases). Trimming cost V 2 bases and J 11 bases, with 19 bases left between them. The CDR3 length is 14 residues. In germline, CDR1 is SGHRS, CDR2 YFSETQ. In DNA, the CDR3 is TGCGCCAGCAGCTTTACACGGGACACCAAGGGGTACACCTTC. Protein: CASSFTRDTKGYTF.

The rearrangement joins TRBV27 to TRBJ1-2, with D perhaps matching TRBD1 (5 bases). This CDR3 has 13 amino acids. V lost 5 bases, J lost 8 bases, and 15 bases lay in between. CDR1 is MNHEY, CDR2 SMNVEV, per germline (reference sequence). CDR3 in DNA: TGTGCCAGCAGTCAAGCGGGGTGGGGCGGCTACACCTTC. This encodes CASSQAGWGGYTF.

This clone is judged medium-sized. This chain joins TRBV11-2 and TRBJ1-5; D not resolved. There are 13 residues in the CDR3. CDR1 is SGHAT, CDR2 FQNNGV, per germline. V lost 4 bases, J lost 4 bases, and 8 bases lay in between. The CDR3 nucleotides read TGTGCCAGCAGCTCGGCCTCGAATCAGCCCCAGCATTTT. This sequence encodes CASSSASNQPQHF.

This CDR3 is CASSLALVSTSGSDTQYF. CDR3 sequence (DNA): TGTGCCAGCAGCTTAGCCTTGGTTTCGACTAGCGGGTCAGATACGCAGTATTTT. V and J are TRBV7-2 and TRBJ2-3; TRBD2 matches at 10 bases. Unmatched junction bases numbered 10, after V lost 0 bases and J lost 4 bases. The CDR3 extends over 18 amino acids. The germline V gene has CDR1 SGHTA and CDR2 FQGNSA.

By sample fraction, this clone is medium-sized (0.01 to 0.1%). J is TRBJ2-3 and V is TRBV12-5, with a tentative D call TRBD2 (6 bases). V was pared by 4 bases and J by 1 base, with 12 bases between. Germline CDR1 LGHNT, CDR2 FRNRAP. The CDR3 is made up of 15 amino acids. The chain's CDR3 is CASGSPWGGTDTQYF. As DNA, the CDR3 is TGTGCTAGTGGTTCCCCCTGGGGGGGCACAGATACGCAGTATTTT.

This clone was seen a few times. The chain carries TRBV25-1 and TRBJ1-6; no clear D. CDR1 MGHDK and CDR2 SYGVNS come from the germline V gene. Trimming stripped 6 bases from V and 6 bases from J, with 9 bases between. The CDR3 is 13 residues long. CDR3 sequence reads: CASRVGINSPLHF. CDR3 DNA: TGTGCCAGCAGGGTCGGGATTAATTCACCCCTCCACTTT. Full variable domain (rest looked up from reference TRBV25-1 and TRBJ1-6): EADIYQTPRYLVIGTGKKITLECSQTMGHDKMYWYQQDPGMELHLIHYSYGVNSTEKGDLSSESTVSRIRTEHFPLTLESARPSHTSQYLCASRVGINSPLHFGNGTRLTVT.

V is TRBV11-2 and J is TRBJ2-1, with 13 bases matching TRBD2. The CDR3 runs 16 residues. Trimming took 0 bases from V and 7 from J; bases not matched to a gene: 3. Germline assignment: CDR1 SGHAT and CDR2 FQNNGV. Here the CDR3 reads CASSLEGTSGINEQFF. The CDR3 bases are TGTGCCAGCAGCTTAGAAGGGACTAGCGGGATAAATGAGCAGTTCTTC. Drawing the rest from reference TRBV11-2 and TRBJ2-1, the complete variable domain is EAGVAQSPRYKIIEKRQSVAFWCNPISGHATLYWYQQILGQGPKLLIQFQNNGVVDDSQLPKDRFSAERLKGVDSTLKIQPAKLEDSAVYLCASSLEGTSGINEQFFGPGTRLTVL.

A word on this clone: The junction departs from germline at one end; a sequencing error may be responsible. This rearrangement joins TRBV4-3 to TRBJ1-1; D is uncertain. CDR1 is LGHNA, CDR2 YSLEER, per germline. The CDR3 covers 15 residues. The CDR3 nucleotides are TGCGCCAGCAGCACTCGGACGGTCATGAACACCGAAGCTTTCTTT. Its translation: CASSTRTVMNTEAFF.

This clone is medium-sized within its sample. The rearrangement links TRBV6-1 to TRBJ2-6; the D is unclear. This CDR3 spans 15 amino acids. From germline, CDR1 is MNHNS and CDR2 SASEGT. V lost 10 bases and J lost 4, with 17 bases in between. Here the CDR3 DNA reads TGTGCCACTGGTGATCACGGCACCGGGGCCAACGTCCTGACTTTC. As protein: CATGDHGTGANVLTF.

The rearrangement joins TRBV7-6 to TRBJ1-2; the D gene is possibly TRBD1 (5 bases). Per germline, CDR1 SGHVS and CDR2 FNYEAQ. The CDR3 extends over 14 amino acids. Trimming removed 1 base at V and 7 bases at J, with 13 bases between. As DNA, the CDR3 is TGTGCCAGCAGCTTAGTGGAGGGACTACGTGGCTACACCTTC. Residues: CASSLVEGLRGYTF.

This clone was picked up many times. This chain uses TRBV5-4 with TRBJ1-1, with 8 positions matching TRBD1. This CDR3 is built from 14 residues. The trim removed 1 base at V and 11 bases at J, leaving 10 bases unmatched. Per the germline V gene, CDR1 is SGHNT and CDR2 is YYREEE (reference sequence). This CDR3 reads CASSLRGRGLSAFF. CDR3 bases: TGTGCCAGCAGCTTGAGGGGCAGGGGGCTGAGTGCTTTCTTT.

The chain combines TRBV4-1 with TRBJ1-2; D unclear. The CDR3 is 16 amino acids. Germline V lookup: CDR1 MGHRA, CDR2 YSYEKL. The V end was cut by 2 bases, the J end by 0 bases, with 13 bases between. The CDR3 sequence is CASSQFREGTNYGYTF. For the CDR3, the DNA is TGCGCCAGCAGCCAATTTAGAGAAGGGACTAACTATGGCTACACCTTC.

This clone was seen more than once but under ten times. One end of the junction varies from germline; a read error may be responsible. CDR3 coding DNA: TGTGTCAGTAGCCCGACTAAGCGGCTAGGCAATGAGCAGTTCTTC. It codes for CVSSPTKRLGNEQFF. The chain links TRBV19 to TRBJ2-1, with D perhaps TRBD2 (5 bases). Germline lookup yields CDR1 LNHDA and CDR2 SQIVND (reference sequence). This CDR3 comprises 15 residues.

Judged by abundance, this clone is medium-sized. V and J are TRBV12-3 or TRBV12-4 and TRBJ2-2; D unclear. V was clipped by 7 bases and J by 4 bases, with 13 bases between them. The CDR3 is 14 residues long. DNA for the CDR3: TGTGCCAGCACCGGTTATGAGAGCACCGGGGAGCTGTTTTTT. Encoded protein: CASTGYESTGELFF.

The chain uses TRBV18 and TRBJ2-1; D is possibly TRBD1 (5 bases). The germline V gene encodes CDR1 KGHSH and CDR2 LQKENI. V was cut by 2 bases and J by 4 bases, with 12 bases left in between. The CDR3 length is 15 residues. The CDR3 spells CASSPRGGGYNEQFF. CDR3 nucleotide sequence: TGTGCCAGCTCACCAAGGGGTGGCGGATACAATGAGCAGTTCTTC.

This clone was seen many times. CDR3 in amino acids: CASSPGTSNQPQHF. The CDR3 DNA reads TGTGCCAGCTCACCCGGGACGAGCAATCAGCCCCAGCATTTT. This chain links TRBV18 with TRBJ1-5; D is perhaps TRBD1 (5 bases). Germline V lookup: CDR1 KGHSH, CDR2 LQKENI. V was trimmed by 3 bases and J by 1 base, leaving 7 bases between them. CDR3 length equals 14 residues.

The chain carries TRBV3-1 and TRBJ1-2; perhaps TRBD1 as D (6 bases). V shed 6 bases and J shed 1 base, with 9 bases lying between them. The CDR3 covers 13 residues. Germline CDR1 reads LGHDT; CDR2 reads YNNKEL (reference sequence). CDR3 sequence (DNA): TGTGCCAGCAGACACAGGGATAACTATGGCTACACCTTC. This encodes CASRHRDNYGYTF.

The chain uses TRBV12-3 or TRBV12-4 and TRBJ2-7; D is unresolved. V was clipped by 4 bases and J by 3 bases, with 4 bases between them. This CDR3 has 11 amino acids. CDR3 sequence (DNA): TGTGCCAGCAGTTACAACTACGAGCAGTACTTC. This gives the protein CASSYNYEQYF.

This clone is classed as medium-sized. The V call is TRBV20-1, the J call TRBJ1-3; D call uncertain. Germline CDR1 is DFQATT and CDR2 is SNEGSKA (reference sequence). The CDR3 contains 15 residues. Trimming removed 1 base at V and 4 bases at J, with 14 bases between. The CDR3 spells CSARANVAAGNTIYF. CDR3 in DNA: TGCAGTGCTAGAGCGAACGTGGCAGCAGGAAACACCATATATTTT.

This clone qualifies as medium-sized. V gene TRBV10-3 combines with J gene TRBJ2-1; no definite D call. The ends were cut back, 3 bases at V and 0 bases at J, with 9 bases in the middle. The CDR3 contains 15 residues. Looked up from germline, CDR1 is ENHRY and CDR2 is SYGVKD. The CDR3 DNA follows: TGTGCCATCAGTGATTCCGGGTTCTCCTACAATGAGCAGTTCTTC. This encodes CAISDSGFSYNEQFF.

By sample share, this clone is medium-sized. This chain uses TRBV4-1 with TRBJ1-4; TRBD1 matches at 9 bases. Germline V CDR1 and CDR2: MGHRA, YSYEKL. After removal of 4 bases from V and 5 bases from J, the junction contained 2 bases not matched to a gene. This CDR3 is 14 amino acids long. CDR3 bases: TGCGCCAGCAGCCTGGGACAGGGAAATGAAAAACTGTTTTTT. As protein: CASSLGQGNEKLFF.

This clone is medium-sized in the sample. This chain links TRBV6-1 with TRBJ2-3; either TRBD1 or TRBD2 may supply D (5 bases each). Germline V gene lookup returns CDR1 MNHNS and CDR2 SASEGT. This CDR3 comprises 14 residues. V was pared by 6 bases and J by 5 bases, with 15 bases between. The CDR3 coding sequence is TGTGCCAGCAGATCGACCCGGGGCGGAGATACGCAGTATTTT. Encoded protein: CASRSTRGGDTQYF.

This clone rates as medium-sized. The rearrangement links TRBV6-1 to TRBJ2-1; TRBD1 aligns across 10 bases. Germline CDR1 reads MNHNS; CDR2 reads SASEGT. This CDR3 spans 15 amino acids. J gave up 5 bases and V 6 bases, and 7 bases lay outside the gene matches. The CDR3 spells CASSRSGTGDNEQFF. The CDR3 region has the DNA TGTGCCAGCAGCCGTTCCGGGACAGGGGACAATGAGCAGTTCTTC.